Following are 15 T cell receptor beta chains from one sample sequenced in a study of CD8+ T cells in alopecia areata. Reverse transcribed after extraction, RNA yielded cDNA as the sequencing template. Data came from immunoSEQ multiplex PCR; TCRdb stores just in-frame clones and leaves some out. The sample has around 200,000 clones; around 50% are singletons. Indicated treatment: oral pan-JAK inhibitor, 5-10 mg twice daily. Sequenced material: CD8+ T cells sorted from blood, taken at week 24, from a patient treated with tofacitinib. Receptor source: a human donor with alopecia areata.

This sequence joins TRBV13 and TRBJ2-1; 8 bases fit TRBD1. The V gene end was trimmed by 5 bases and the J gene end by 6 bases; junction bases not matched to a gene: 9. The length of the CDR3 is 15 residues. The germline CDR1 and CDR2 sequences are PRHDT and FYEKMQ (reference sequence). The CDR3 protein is CASSPGTGNSNEQFF. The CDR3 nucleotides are TGTGCCAGCAGCCCTGGGACAGGTAACAGCAATGAGCAGTTCTTC.

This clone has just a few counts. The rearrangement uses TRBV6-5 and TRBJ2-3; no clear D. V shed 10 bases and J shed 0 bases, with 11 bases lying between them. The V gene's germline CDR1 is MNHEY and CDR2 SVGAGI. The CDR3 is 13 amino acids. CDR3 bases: TGTGCCATTTCAAGGTTTAGCACAGATACGCAGTATTTT. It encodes CAISRFSTDTQYF.

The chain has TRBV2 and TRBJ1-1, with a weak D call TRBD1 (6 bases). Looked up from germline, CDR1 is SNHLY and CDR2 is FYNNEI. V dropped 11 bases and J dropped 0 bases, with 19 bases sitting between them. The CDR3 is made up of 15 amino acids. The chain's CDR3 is CAASRGAQMNTEAFF. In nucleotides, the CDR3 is TGTGCCGCATCTCGGGGGGCCCAGATGAACACTGAAGCTTTCTTT.

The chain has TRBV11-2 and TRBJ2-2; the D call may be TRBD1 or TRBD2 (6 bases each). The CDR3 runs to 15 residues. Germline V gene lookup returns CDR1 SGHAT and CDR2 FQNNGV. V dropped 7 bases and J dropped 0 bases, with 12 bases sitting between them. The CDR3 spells CASTVGGPNTGELFF. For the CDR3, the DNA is TGTGCCAGCACCGTTGGGGGGCCGAACACCGGGGAGCTGTTTTTT.

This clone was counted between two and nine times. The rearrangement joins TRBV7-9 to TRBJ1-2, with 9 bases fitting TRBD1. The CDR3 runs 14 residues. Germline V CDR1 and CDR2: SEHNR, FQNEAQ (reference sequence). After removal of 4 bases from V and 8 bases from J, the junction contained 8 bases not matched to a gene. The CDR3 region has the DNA TGTGCCAGCAGCTCAACCGGGACAGGGCTCGGCTACACCTTC. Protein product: CASSSTGTGLGYTF.

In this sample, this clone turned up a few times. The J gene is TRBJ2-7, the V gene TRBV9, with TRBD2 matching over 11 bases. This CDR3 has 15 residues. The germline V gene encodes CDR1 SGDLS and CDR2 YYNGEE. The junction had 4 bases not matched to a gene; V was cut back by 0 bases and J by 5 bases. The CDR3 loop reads CASSVEGTSGDEQYF. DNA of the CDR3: TGTGCCAGCAGCGTAGAGGGGACTAGCGGCGACGAGCAGTACTTC.

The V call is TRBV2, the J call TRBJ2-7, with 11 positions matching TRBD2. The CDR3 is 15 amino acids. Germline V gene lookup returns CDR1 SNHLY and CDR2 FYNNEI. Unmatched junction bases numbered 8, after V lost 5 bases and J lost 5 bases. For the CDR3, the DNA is TGTGCCAGCAGTTTCCCGGGACTAGCGGACGACGAGCAGTACTTC. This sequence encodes CASSFPGLADDEQYF.

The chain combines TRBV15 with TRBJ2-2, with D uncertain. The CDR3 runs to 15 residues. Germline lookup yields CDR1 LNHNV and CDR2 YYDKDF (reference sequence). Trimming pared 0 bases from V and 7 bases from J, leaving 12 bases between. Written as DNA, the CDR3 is TGTGCCACCAGCAGAGATGGAAGGGATAGCGGGGAGCTGTTTTTT. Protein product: CATSRDGRDSGELFF. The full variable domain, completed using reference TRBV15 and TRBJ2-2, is DAMVIQNPRYQVTQFGKPVTLSCSQTLNHNVMYWYQQKSSQAPKLLFHYYDKDFNNEADTPDNFQSRRPNTSFCFLDIRSPGLGDTAMYLCATSRDGRDSGELFFGEGSRLTVL.

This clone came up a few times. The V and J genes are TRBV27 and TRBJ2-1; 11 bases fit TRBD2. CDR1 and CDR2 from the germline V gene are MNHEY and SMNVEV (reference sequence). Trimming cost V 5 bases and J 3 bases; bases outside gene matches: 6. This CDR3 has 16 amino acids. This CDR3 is CASSPLAGGYYNEQFF. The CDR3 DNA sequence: TGTGCCAGCAGTCCCCTAGCGGGGGGATACTACAATGAGCAGTTCTTC.

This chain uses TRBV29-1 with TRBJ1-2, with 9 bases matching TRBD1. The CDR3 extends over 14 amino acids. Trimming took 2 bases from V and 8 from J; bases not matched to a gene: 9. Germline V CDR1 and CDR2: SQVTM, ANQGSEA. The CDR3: CSVEIPGQGFGYTF. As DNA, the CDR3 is TGCAGCGTTGAAATCCCGGGACAGGGTTTCGGCTACACCTTC.

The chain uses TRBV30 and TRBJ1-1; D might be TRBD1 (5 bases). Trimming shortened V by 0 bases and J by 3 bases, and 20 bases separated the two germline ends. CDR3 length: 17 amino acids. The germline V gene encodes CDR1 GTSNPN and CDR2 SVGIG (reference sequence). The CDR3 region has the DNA TGTGCCTGGAGTGTGATGGGACCTCGCCAGGGAGACACTGAAGCTTTCTTT. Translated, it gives CAWSVMGPRQGDTEAFF.

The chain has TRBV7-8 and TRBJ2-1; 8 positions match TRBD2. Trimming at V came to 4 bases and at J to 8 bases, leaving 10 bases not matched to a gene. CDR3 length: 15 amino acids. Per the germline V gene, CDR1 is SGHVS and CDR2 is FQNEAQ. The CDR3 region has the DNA TGTGCCAGCAGCTCGCCGAGCGGGGGCAGGGATGAGCAGTTCTTC. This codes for CASSSPSGGRDEQFF.

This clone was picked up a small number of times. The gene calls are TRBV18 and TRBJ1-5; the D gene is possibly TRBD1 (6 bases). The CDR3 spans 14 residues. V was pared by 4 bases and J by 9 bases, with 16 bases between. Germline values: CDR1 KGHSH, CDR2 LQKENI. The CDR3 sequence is CASSRPGQTRPQHF. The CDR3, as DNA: TGTGCCAGCTCACGCCCAGGACAGACTAGGCCCCAGCATTTT.

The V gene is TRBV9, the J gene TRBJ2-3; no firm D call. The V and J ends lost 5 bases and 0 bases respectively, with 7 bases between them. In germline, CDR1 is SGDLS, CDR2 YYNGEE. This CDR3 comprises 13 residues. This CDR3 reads CASRSPSTDTQYF. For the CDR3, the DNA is TGTGCCAGCAGGAGTCCTAGCACAGATACGCAGTATTTT.

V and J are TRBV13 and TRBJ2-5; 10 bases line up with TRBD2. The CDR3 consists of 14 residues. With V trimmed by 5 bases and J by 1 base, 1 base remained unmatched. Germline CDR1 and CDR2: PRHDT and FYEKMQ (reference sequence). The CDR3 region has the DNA TGTGCCAGCAGCCTAGCGGGGGCCCAAGAGACCCAGTACTTC. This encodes CASSLAGAQETQYF.